Listed below are T cell receptor beta chains from one sample, sequenced in a study of blood T cell repertoires in COVID-19. The table came from immunoSEQ multiplex PCR; TCRdb's copy has only in-frame clones and leaves some out. The profile shows 250,000 to 350,000 clones, less than 85% of them singletons. Sequencing was done on a sample of peripheral blood. The receptors derive from a human donor with COVID-19, enrolled during active disease. The donor label of this sample is uncertain. CDR3s include the opening cysteine and the closing phenylalanine or tryptophan. The D gene is left open where the match is weak. The size of a clone is reported for some rows only, either as once, few or many, or as a class for expanded clones.

-	TRBV11-3	-	TRBJ2-2	TGTGCCAGCAGCTTAAGGCGGGCGGGCACCGGGGAGCTGTTTTTT	CASSLRRAGTGELFF
-	TRBV29-1	-	TRBJ2-3	TGCAGCGTTGAAAGCACGGATACGCAGTATTTT	CSVESTDTQYF
once	TRBV28	TRBD2	TRBJ2-7	TGTGCCAGCAGTCCGACTAGCGGGAGGGCAACCTACGAGCAGTACTTC	CASSPTSGRATYEQYF
-	TRBV18	TRBD1	TRBJ2-2	TGTGCCAGCTCCCCTACTACAGGGGGCAGTACCGGGGAGCTGTTTTTT	CASSPTTGGSTGELFF
-	TRBV18	TRBD1	TRBJ1-2	TGTGCCAGCTCACCAAGTGGGACAGGGGGTTTCGGCTACACCTTC	CASSPSGTGGFGYTF
-	TRBV11-2	-	TRBJ2-4	TGTGCCAGCAGCACTACAAGCACCTTTCAGTACTTC	CASSTTSTFQYF
few	TRBV7-9	TRBD1	TRBJ2-7	TGTGCCAGCAGCATCTCCGGGACAGTTTACGAGCAGTACTTC	CASSISGTVYEQYF
-	TRBV7-9	TRBD1	TRBJ1-4	TGTGCCAGCAGCCGGAGGACAGGGGTTAGTGAAAAACTGTTTTTT	CASSRRTGVSEKLFF
-	TRBV9	-	TRBJ2-3	TGTGCCAGCAGCGTAGGAGCGAGCGGGAGCACAGATACGCAGTATTTT	CASSVGASGSTDTQYF
-	TRBV6-5	TRBD1	TRBJ2-5	TGTGCCAGCAGTCGGGACAGCTGGGGAGAGACCCAGTACTTC	CASSRDSWGETQYF
-	TRBV19	-	TRBJ1-1	TGTGCCAGTAGTGCGAGATCAGGGGATGTGAAAGCTTTCTTT	CASSARSGDVKAFF
once	TRBV7-6	TRBD2	TRBJ2-2	TGTGCCAGCAGCTTAGAGACCCTAGCGGGAGGGATAATTTTTAACACCGGGGAGCTGTTTTTT	CASSLETLAGGIIFNTGELFF
-	TRBV7-9	-	TRBJ2-3	TGTGCCAGCAGCCTTTTATCAGATACGCAGTATTTT	CASSLLSDTQYF
once	TRBV19	TRBD1	TRBJ1-5	TGTGCCAGTAGTTCAGGACAGGGGGTAATACAGCCCCAGCATTTT	CASSSGQGVIQPQHF
-	TRBV27	TRBD1	TRBJ1-5	TGTGCCAGCAGAGCCCGGACAGGCTATAGCAATCAGCCCCAGCATTTT	CASRARTGYSNQPQHF
-	TRBV6-4	TRBD1	TRBJ2-6	TGTGCCAGCAGTGAGCAGGGGGCTGCTGGGGCCAACGTCCTGACTTTC	CASSEQGAAGANVLTF
-	TRBV5-1	TRBD1	TRBJ1-2	TGCGCCAGCAGCTTGCAGTTACAGGGGAACTATGGCTACACCTTC	CASSLQLQGNYGYTF